These 2 T cell receptor beta chains were sequenced from one sample in a study of blood T cell repertoires in COVID-19. Sequencing used immunoSEQ multiplex PCR; TCRdb keeps in-frame clones, though not all of them. The sample carries about 75,000 clones, 70% to 80% recorded once. Sequencing used peripheral blood. These receptors came from a woman at least 80 years old with active or convalescent COVID-19.

The chain carries TRBV30 and TRBJ1-5, with TRBD1 matching over 7 bases. The germline V gene has CDR1 GTSNPN and CDR2 SVGIG (reference sequence). With 0 bases clipped from V and 2 bases from J, the junction kept 1 base outside the gene matches. CDR3 length: 14 residues. CDR3 loop: CAWSVGQGNQPQHF. DNA of the CDR3: TGTGCCTGGAGTGTCGGACAGGGCAATCAGCCCCAGCATTTT. The full variable domain, completed using reference TRBV30 and TRBJ1-5, is SQTIHQWPATLVQPVGSPLSLECTVEGTSNPNLYWYRQAAGRGLQLLFYSVGIGQISSEVPQNLSASRPQDRQFILSSKKLLLSDSGFYLCAWSVGQGNQPQHFGDGTRLSIL.

The genes are TRBV5-6 and TRBJ1-5, with D maybe TRBD1 (5 bases). V lost 4 bases to trimming and J lost 2 bases, with 16 bases between them. The germline CDR1 and CDR2 sequences are SGHDT and YYEEEE. This CDR3 is built from 16 residues. The CDR3 region is CASSRRTNTRNQPQHF. CDR3 sequence (DNA): TGTGCCAGCAGCCGTCGGACAAATACCCGCAATCAGCCCCAGCATTTT.